The TCR beta chain under discussion was sequenced for a study of T cell repertoires in cytomegalovirus infection (dated by TCRdb to between 2019 and 2020). About the study as a whole: Alongside well-studied HLA-B-restricted epitopes, the peptide stimulations were aimed at recently identified HLA-C-restricted CMV epitopes, whose presentation resists viral immunomodulation. Donor HLA type was relevant to the analysis, because carriage of CMV infection together with the matching HLA type was indicated by public TCR beta signatures.

Study-wide conclusions, independent of this receptor: In the ex vivo response, HLA-C-restricted CMV-specific TCR beta clonotypes were dominant, and in two of eight donors the single most frequent clonotype came from this HLA-C-restricted group. In both this cohort and an independent roughly 350-donor cohort, the cumulative frequency of public TCR beta family members distinguished carriers of CMV infection plus the relevant HLA type.

The CDR3 measures 15 amino acids from cysteine to phenylalanine. The only DNA kept is the CDR3, 45 bases in frame from the first base. Per the germline V gene (reference sequence), SGHKS is the CDR1 and YYEKEE is the CDR2. V is reduced by 0 bases and J by 4 bases, leaving a spacing of 13 bases between them. This clonotype occurred a few times. Its antigen is not yet known. No much larger clone is present one base from it, and per-base qualities are unavailable. The sample's treatment or condition label is to be understood as: in vitro stimulation with specific CMV peptide epitopes to enrich CMV-specific T cells. For sequencing, an Illumina HiSeq 1500 was employed. TCRdb reprocessing: public reads trimmed at Q25 with fastp, clones called with MiXCR, in-frame beta chains kept. Identical CDR3 proteins give one entry, which carries the most common genes and DNA. The sample profile shows some 480,000 distinct CDR3 sequences; roughly a third of them were found once. The ten largest account for about a sixth of the sample.

The specimen was cultured PBMCs, collected from culture after CMV antigen stimulation. The chain employs TRBV5-5 and TRBJ1-2; TRBD1 could be the D gene, as 5 bases match. The receptor was derived from a human donor in good health (CMV status not recorded). Some clones in this sample may be carry-over from other donors' samples. The nucleotides are TGTGCCAGCAGCTTGGAGGGGCAGGGAAGCTATGGCTACACCTTC. The translation is CASSLEGQGSYGYTF. Reference TRBV5-5 and TRBJ1-2 proteins supply the regions before and after the CDR3; the full variable domain is: DAGVTQSPTHLIKTRGQQVTLRCSPISGHKSVSWYQQVLGQGPQFIFQYYEKEERGRGNFPDRFSARQFPNYSSELNVNALLLGDSALYLCASSLEGQGSYGYTFGSGTRLTVV.